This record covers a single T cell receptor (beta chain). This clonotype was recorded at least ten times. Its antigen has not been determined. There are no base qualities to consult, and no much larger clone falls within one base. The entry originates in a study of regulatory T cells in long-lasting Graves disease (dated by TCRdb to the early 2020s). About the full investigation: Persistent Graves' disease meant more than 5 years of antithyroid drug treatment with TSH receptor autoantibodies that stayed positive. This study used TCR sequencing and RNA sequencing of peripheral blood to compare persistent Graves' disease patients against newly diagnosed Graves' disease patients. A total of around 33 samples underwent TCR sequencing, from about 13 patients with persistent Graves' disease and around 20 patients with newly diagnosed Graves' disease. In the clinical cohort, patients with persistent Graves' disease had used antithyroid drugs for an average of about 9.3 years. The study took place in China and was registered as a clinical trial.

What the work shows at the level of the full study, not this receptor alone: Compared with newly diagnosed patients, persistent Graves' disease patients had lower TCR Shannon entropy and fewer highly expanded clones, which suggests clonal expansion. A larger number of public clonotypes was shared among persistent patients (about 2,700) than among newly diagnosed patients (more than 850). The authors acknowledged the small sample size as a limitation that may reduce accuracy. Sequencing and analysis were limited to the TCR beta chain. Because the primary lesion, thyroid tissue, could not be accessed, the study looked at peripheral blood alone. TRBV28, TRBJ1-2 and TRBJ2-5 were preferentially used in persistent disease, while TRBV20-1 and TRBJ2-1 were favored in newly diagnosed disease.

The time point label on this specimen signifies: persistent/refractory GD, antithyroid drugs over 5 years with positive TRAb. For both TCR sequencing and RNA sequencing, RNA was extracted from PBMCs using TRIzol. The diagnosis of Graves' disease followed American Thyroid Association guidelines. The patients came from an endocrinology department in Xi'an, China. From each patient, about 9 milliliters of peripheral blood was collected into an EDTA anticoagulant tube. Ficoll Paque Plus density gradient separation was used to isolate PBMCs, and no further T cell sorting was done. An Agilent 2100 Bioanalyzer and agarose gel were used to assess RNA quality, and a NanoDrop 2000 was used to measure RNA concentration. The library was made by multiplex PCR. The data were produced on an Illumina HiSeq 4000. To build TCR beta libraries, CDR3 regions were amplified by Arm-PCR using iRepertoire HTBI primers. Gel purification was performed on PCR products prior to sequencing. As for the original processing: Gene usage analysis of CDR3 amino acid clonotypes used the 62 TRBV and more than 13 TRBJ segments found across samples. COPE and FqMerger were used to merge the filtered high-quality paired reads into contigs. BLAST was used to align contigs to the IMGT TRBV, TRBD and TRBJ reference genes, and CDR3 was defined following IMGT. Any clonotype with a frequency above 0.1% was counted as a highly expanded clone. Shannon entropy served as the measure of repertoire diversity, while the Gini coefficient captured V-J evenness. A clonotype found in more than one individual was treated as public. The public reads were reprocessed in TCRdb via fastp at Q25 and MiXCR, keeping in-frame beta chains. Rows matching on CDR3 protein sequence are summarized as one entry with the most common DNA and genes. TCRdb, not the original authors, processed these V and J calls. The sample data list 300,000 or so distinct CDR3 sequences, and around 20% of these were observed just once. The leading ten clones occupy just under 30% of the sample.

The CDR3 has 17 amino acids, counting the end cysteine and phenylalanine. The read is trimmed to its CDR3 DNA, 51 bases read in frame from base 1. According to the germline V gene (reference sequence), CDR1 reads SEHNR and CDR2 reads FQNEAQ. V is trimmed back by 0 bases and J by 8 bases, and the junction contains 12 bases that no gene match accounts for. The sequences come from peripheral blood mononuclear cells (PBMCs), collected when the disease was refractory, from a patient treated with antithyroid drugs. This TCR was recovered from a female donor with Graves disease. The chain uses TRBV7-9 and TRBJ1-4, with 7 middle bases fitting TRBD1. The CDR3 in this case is CASSLATIDRVVEKLFF. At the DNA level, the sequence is TGTGCCAGCAGCTTAGCGACGATCGACAGGGTAGTAGAAAAACTGTTTTTT.